Detailed here is one T cell receptor (beta chain). Its antigen is still unknown. No much larger clone is present one base from it, and per-base qualities are unavailable. Whole blood was collected in K2EDTA tubes by collaborating institutions according to the institutions' own protocols. Collaborator samples were shipped for TCRbeta analysis as frozen whole blood, isolated PBMCs, or DNA extracted from either sample type. These data come from a study of blood T cell repertoires in COVID-19 (TCRdb year 2020). Regarding the research as a whole: Samples from collaborators originated in the United States, Italy and Spain and spanned both the acute and convalescent phases of COVID-19. The prospective study material was composed of cDNA or gDNA derived from T cells, B-cell-depleted T cells, or PBMCs. The dataset comprised deeply sampled blood TCRbeta repertoires from subjects exposed to, actively infected with, or recovered from COVID-19. A freely available public database, intended as a resource for researchers studying the immune response to SARS-CoV-2, is where the repertoires were released. The samples were drawn from the first 160 participants of the ongoing ImmuneRACE study and from some 1,300 subjects provided by 6 global collaborators. Nearly every sample came with metadata listing a de-identified subject ID, COVID-19 status, age in years and sex. Where HLA class I and class II types were available, the types were taken from metadata supplied by the sample provider, not from assay-based typing.

The junction shows trimming of 0 bases on V and 2 bases on J, plus 6 bases between the germline ends. The germline V gene sets CDR1 to SGHRS and CDR2 to YFSETQ. CDR3 length: 15 amino acids, cysteine to phenylalanine. The entry retains the CDR3 DNA only, 45 bases that are in frame from base 1. TCRbeta CDR3 regions were amplified from genomic DNA using the immunoSEQ Assay, a bias-controlled multiplex PCR. In the original analysis: Within the assay, amplification of reference gene primers was used to estimate how many nucleated cells each sample contained. Sequence reads were collapsed and filtered to measure the absolute abundance of every unique TCRbeta CDR3 rearrangement. For each sample, productive Simpson clonality was calculated as the square root of Simpson's diversity index across productive rearrangements. This immuneACCESS table, as held by TCRdb, lists in-frame sequences with V and J called but not all clones. Of the missing ones, under half trace to an unresolved V gene in checked studies; the others have no known cause. From that table come the V and J calls and clone size; the DNA was used to work out D and trimming. Across this sample there are about 230,000 clones, with more than 65% seen only once. 7.5% to 9% of the sample is in the top ten clones.

On the study overall, not on this receptor specifically: How much clinical and demographic metadata was included differed by source and by participant, and the metadata was provided uncurated.

The sequence derives from a woman of 80 years or more with acute or convalescent COVID-19. Sequencing input: peripheral blood. This chain is built from TRBV5-1 and TRBJ2-6; the best D guess is TRBD2, with 5 bases matching. The encoded CDR3 is CASSLAGTGANVLTF. In nucleotide form, the sequence is TGCGCCAGCAGCTTGGCGGGGACTGGGGCCAACGTCCTGACTTTC.